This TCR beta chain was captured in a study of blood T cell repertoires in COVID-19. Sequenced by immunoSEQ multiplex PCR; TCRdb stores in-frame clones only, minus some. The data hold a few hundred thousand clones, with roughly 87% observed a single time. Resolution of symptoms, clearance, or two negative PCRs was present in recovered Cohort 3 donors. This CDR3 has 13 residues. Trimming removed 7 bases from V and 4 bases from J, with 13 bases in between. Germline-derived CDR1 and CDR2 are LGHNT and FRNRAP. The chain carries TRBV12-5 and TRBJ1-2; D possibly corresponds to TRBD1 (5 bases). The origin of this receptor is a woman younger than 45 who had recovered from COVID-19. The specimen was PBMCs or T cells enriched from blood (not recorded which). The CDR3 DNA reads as TGTGCTAGTGCCGGCGGGGACGTCTATGGCTACACCTTC. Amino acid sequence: CASAGGDVYGYTF. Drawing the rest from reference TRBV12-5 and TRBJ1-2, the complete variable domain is DARVTQTPRHKVTEMGQEVTMRCQPILGHNTVFWYRQTMMQGLELLAYFRNRAPLDDSGMPKDRFSAEMPDATLATLKIQPSEPRDSAVYFCASAGGDVYGYTFGSGTRLTVV.